The 10 T cell receptor beta chains presented below share a single source sample, sequenced in a study of blood T cell repertoires in COVID-19. Measured with immunoSEQ multiplex PCR; TCRdb has only the in-frame clones, and not every one. The sample contains 70,000 or so clones, 75% to 90% of which appear only once. The sequencing sample was made of peripheral blood. The receptor source for this set is a man in his fifties with COVID-19, enrolled during active disease.

The chain joins TRBV19 to TRBJ1-2; 7 bases are a match to TRBD1. The CDR3 length is 13 residues. Losses at the gene ends were 2 bases for V and 6 bases for J; bases not matched to a gene: 3. Germline CDR1 LNHDA, CDR2 SQIVND (reference sequence). The CDR3 region is CASSIIGGDGYTF. DNA of the CDR3: TGTGCCAGTAGTATAATAGGGGGCGATGGCTACACCTTC.

In its sample, this clone was seen once. This sequence joins TRBV27 and TRBJ2-7, with TRBD1 matching 10 bases. The CDR3 runs 15 residues. V dropped 5 bases and J dropped 0; count of bases not matched to a gene: 4. Germline-derived CDR1 and CDR2 are MNHEY and SMNVEV (reference sequence). The CDR3: CASSGRTGGSYEQYF. CDR3 DNA sequence: TGTGCCAGCAGTGGACGGACAGGGGGCTCCTACGAGCAGTACTTC.

The chain has TRBV30 and TRBJ1-6; D possibly corresponds to TRBD1 (6 bases). Trimming stripped 8 bases from V and 13 bases from J, with 24 bases between. The CDR3 totals 14 residues. Germline CDR1 reads GTSNPN; CDR2 reads SVGIG (reference sequence). The CDR3 DNA sequence: TGTGCCATCCAAAGGGGGGGCTTCTTCAATCCCCTCCACTTT. Translation gives CAIQRGGFFNPLHF. Filled out from reference TRBV30 and TRBJ1-6, the complete variable domain reads SQTIHQWPATLVQPVGSPLSLECTVEGTSNPNLYWYRQAAGRGLQLLFYSVGIGQISSEVPQNLSASRPQDRQFILSSKKLLLSDSGFYLCAIQRGGFFNPLHFGNGTRLTVT.

This clone rates as medium-sized. The genes are TRBV10-3 and TRBJ2-7, with 15 nucleotides matching TRBD2. Germline values: CDR1 ENHRY, CDR2 SYGVKD. Trimming took 2 bases from V and 0 from J; bases not matched to a gene: 14. CDR3 length: 21 residues. The CDR3: CAISEKQAEGLAGGFSYEQYF. CDR3 bases: TGTGCCATCAGTGAGAAACAGGCCGAGGGACTAGCGGGAGGTTTCTCCTACGAGCAGTACTTC.

The table lists this clone with a count of one. The chain combines TRBV28 with TRBJ2-3; D possibly corresponds to TRBD2 (5 bases). This CDR3 is built from 15 residues. Germline lookup yields CDR1 MDHEN and CDR2 SYDVKM. The V end lost 3 bases, the J end lost 6 bases, and 16 bases lay between the germline ends. The CDR3 nucleotides are TGTGCCAGCAGTTTCTCCTACTCGGGGTCGGATACGCAGTATTTT. Protein product: CASSFSYSGSDTQYF.

This chain joins TRBV11-3 and TRBJ2-7, with D unclear. Looked up from germline, CDR1 is SGHNT and CDR2 is YENEEA. The CDR3 sequence is 13 residues long. V dropped 5 bases and J dropped 6 bases, with 14 bases sitting between them. CDR3 nucleotide sequence: TGTGCCAGCAGCCCCTCCGGTGCCGTCGAGCAGTACTTC. Its translation: CASSPSGAVEQYF.

This clone has more than one count but fewer than ten. This chain joins TRBV5-4 and TRBJ2-1; possibly TRBD2 for D (6 bases). The V and J ends lost 4 bases and 4 bases respectively, with 18 bases between them. The germline V gene has CDR1 SGHNT and CDR2 YYREEE (reference sequence). This CDR3 is built from 16 residues. The CDR3 here is CASSPLSRREYNEQFF. The CDR3 DNA reads as TGTGCCAGCAGCCCCCTCTCTAGACGGGAGTACAATGAGCAGTTCTTC.

The rearrangement uses TRBV28 and TRBJ2-7, with 7 positions matching TRBD2. The CDR3 loop spans 14 amino acids. The ends lost 1 base at V and 4 bases at J; junction bases unmatched: 4. Per germline, CDR1 MDHEN and CDR2 SYDVKM. The CDR3 DNA follows: TGTGCCAGCAGTTTATCCCAGGGAGGGTACGAGCAGTACTTC. Amino acids: CASSLSQGGYEQYF.

The chain links TRBV15 to TRBJ1-3; TRBD1 matches at 7 bases. CDR3 length equals 15 residues. Unmatched junction bases numbered 5, after V lost 4 bases and J lost 2 bases. Germline CDR1 reads LNHNV; CDR2 reads YYDKDF (reference sequence). The CDR3 spells CATSTYDRAGNTIYF. CDR3 bases: TGTGCCACCAGCACTTACGACAGGGCTGGAAACACCATATATTTT.

The V gene is TRBV6-2 or TRBV6-3, the J gene TRBJ2-5; the D gene is possibly TRBD2 (6 bases). The V end lost 4 bases, the J end lost 9 bases, and 15 bases lay between the germline ends. The CDR3 consists of 13 residues. CDR1 and CDR2 (germline): MNHEY, SVGEGT. The CDR3 sequence: CASSLGPGRPQYF. CDR3 DNA sequence: TGTGCCAGCAGTTTAGGCCCAGGGAGGCCCCAGTACTTC.